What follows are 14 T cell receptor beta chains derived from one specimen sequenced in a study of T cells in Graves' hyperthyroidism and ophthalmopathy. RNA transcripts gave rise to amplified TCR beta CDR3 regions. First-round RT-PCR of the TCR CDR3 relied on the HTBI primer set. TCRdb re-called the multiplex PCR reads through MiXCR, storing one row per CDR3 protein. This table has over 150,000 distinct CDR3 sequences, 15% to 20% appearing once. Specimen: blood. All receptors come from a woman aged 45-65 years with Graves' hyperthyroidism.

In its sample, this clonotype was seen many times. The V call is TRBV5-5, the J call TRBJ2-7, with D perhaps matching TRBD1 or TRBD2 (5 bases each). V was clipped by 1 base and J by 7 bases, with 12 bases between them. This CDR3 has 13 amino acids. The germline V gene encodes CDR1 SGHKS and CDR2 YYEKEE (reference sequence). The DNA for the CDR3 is TGTGCCAGCAGCTTGAGTGGGGCGGGTGAGCAGTACTTC. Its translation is CASSLSGAGEQYF.

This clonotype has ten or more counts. The CDR3 sequence is CSARDTLSGELFF. The CDR3 DNA is TGCAGTGCTAGAGATACGCTCTCCGGGGAGCTGTTTTTT. The V and J genes are TRBV20-1 and TRBJ2-2; no definite D call. CDR1 and CDR2 (germline): DFQATT, SNEGSKA (reference sequence). The CDR3 has 13 amino acids. Trimming stripped 0 bases from V and 6 bases from J, with 8 bases between.

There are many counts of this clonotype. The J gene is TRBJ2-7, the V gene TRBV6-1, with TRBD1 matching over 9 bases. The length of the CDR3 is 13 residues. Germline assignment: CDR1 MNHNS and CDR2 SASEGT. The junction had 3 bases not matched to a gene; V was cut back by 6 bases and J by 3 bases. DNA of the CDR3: TGTGCCAGCAGGGGACAGGGAAACTACGAGCAGTACTTC. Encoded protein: CASRGQGNYEQYF.

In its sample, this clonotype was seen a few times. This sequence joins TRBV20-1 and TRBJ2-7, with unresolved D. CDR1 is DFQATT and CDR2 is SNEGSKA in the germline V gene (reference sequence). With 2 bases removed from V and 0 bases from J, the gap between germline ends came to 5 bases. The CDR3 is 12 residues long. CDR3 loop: CSARRSSYEQYF. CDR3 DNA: TGCAGTGCTAGAAGGAGCTCCTACGAGCAGTACTTC.

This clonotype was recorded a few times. This chain's CDR3 is CASSFVSSVAYGYTF. In nucleotides, the CDR3 is TGTGCCAGCAGCTTCGTCTCCTCCGTCGCCTATGGCTACACCTTC. The V gene is TRBV5-6, the J gene TRBJ1-2, with D uncertain. The V end was cut by 2 bases, the J end by 4 bases, with 15 bases between. Germline lookup yields CDR1 SGHDT and CDR2 YYEEEE. The CDR3 covers 15 residues.

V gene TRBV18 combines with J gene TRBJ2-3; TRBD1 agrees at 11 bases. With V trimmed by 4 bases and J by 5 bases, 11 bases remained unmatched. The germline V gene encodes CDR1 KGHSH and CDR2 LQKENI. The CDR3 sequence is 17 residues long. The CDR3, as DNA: TGTGCCAGCTCACAATCAGGGACAGGGGGTAATGGAGATACGCAGTATTTT. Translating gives CASSQSGTGGNGDTQYF.

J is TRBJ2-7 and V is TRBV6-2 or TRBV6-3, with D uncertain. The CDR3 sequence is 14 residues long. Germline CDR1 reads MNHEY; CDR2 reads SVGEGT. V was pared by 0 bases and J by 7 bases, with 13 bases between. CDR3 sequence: CASSYSVRHSEQYF. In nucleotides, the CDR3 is TGTGCCAGCAGTTACTCGGTACGCCACTCTGAGCAGTACTTC.

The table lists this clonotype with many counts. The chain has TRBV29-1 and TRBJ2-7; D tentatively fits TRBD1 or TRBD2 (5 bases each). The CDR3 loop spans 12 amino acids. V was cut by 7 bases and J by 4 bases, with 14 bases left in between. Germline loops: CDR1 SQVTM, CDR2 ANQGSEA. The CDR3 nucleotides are TGCAGCGGTGGGGATTGGGGGTACGAGCAGTACTTC. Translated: CSGGDWGYEQYF.

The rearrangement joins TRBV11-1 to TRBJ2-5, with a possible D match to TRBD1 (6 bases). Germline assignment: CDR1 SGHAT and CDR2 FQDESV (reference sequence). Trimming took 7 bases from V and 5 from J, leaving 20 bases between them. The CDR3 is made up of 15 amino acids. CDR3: CASNHAPQGTETQYF. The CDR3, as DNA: TGTGCCAGCAACCATGCTCCACAGGGTACGGAGACCCAGTACTTC.

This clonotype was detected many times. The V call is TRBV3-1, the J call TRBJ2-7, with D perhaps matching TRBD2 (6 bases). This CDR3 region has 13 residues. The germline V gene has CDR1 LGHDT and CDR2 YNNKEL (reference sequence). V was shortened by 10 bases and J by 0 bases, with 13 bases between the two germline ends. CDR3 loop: CATRRGSSYEQYF. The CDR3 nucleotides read TGTGCCACTAGGCGGGGAAGCTCCTACGAGCAGTACTTC.

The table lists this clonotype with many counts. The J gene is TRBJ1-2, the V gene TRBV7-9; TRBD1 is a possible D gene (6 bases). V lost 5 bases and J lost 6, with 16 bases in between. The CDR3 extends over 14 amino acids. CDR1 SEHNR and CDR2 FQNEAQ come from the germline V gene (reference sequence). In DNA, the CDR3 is TGTGCCAGCAGCCCACTCAGGGGCGCGAATGGCTACACCTTC. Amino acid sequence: CASSPLRGANGYTF. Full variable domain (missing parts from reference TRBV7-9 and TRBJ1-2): DTGVSQNPRHKITKRGQNVTFRCDPISEHNRLYWYRQTLGQGPEFLTYFQNEAQLEKSRLLSDRFSAERPKGSFSTLEIQRTEQGDSAMYLCASSPLRGANGYTFGSGTRLTVV.

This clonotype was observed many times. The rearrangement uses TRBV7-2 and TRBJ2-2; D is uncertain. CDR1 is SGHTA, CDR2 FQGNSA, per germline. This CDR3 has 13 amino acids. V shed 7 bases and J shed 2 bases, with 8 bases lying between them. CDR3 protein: CASNLVNTGELFF. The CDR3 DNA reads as TGTGCCAGCAACCTGGTCAACACCGGGGAGCTGTTTTTT. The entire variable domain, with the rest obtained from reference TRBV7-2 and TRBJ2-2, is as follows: GAGVSQSPSNKVTEKGKDVELRCDPISGHTALYWYRQSLGQGLEFLIYFQGNSAPDKSGLPSDRFSAERTGGSVSTLTIQRTQQEDSAVYLCASNLVNTGELFFGEGSRLTVL.

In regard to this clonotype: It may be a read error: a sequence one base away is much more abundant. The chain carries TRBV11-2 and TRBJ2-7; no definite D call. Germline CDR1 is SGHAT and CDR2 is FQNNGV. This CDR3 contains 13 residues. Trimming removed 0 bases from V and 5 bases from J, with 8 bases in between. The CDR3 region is CASSLEVTHEQYF. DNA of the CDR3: TGTGCCAGCAGCTTAGAAGTCACCCACGAGCAGTACTTC.

CDR3 region: CASTPSSGLNTEAFF. The CDR3 DNA is TGCGCCAGCACCCCGTCCTCGGGGCTCAACACTGAAGCTTTCTTT. The chain combines TRBV4-3 with TRBJ1-1; tentative D call: TRBD1 (5 bases). Trimming cost V 7 bases and J 2 bases, with 17 bases left between them. The CDR3 contains 15 residues. Germline CDR1 reads LGHNA; CDR2 reads YSLEER.